The 5 T cell receptor beta chains below were found in one sample sequenced in a study of blood T cell repertoires in COVID-19 (dated by TCRdb to about 2020). To prepare the library, the immunoSEQ multiplex PCR assay was applied. The source is immuneACCESS, and TCRdb retained only in-frame sequences with V and J called. Part of the clones is not carried over; for the studies checked, unresolved V genes explain less than half of this, and the remainder is unexplained. The sample includes under 300,000 clones, with less than 90% observed a single time. The top ten constitute less than 6% of the sample. The material sequenced was peripheral blood. Every receptor here comes from a man aged 60 to 69 who had recovered from COVID-19.

The chain employs TRBV6-5 and TRBJ1-2, with D possibly TRBD1 on 5 matching bases. The germline CDR1 and CDR2 sequences are MNHEY and SVGAGI. The V end lost 6 bases, the J end lost 8 bases, and 22 bases lay between the germline ends. The CDR3 is made up of 15 amino acids. The CDR3: CASRPPVWGVFGYTF. DNA of the CDR3: TGTGCCAGCAGACCCCCCGTATGGGGGGTGTTCGGCTACACCTTC.

The DNA for the CDR3 is TGTGCCAGTAGTGTGGGACAGGGGGCTAGCAATCAGCCCCAGCATTTT. As protein: CASSVGQGASNQPQHF. The genes are TRBV19 and TRBJ1-5; TRBD1 agrees at 12 bases. V trimming: 5 bases; J trimming: 0 bases; junction bases outside the gene matches: 2. There are 16 residues in the CDR3. The germline V gene has CDR1 LNHDA and CDR2 SQIVND (reference sequence).

The chain is built from TRBV25-1 and TRBJ1-1, with unresolved D. The CDR3 totals 13 residues. CDR1 and CDR2 from the germline V gene are MGHDK and SYGVNS. Trimming pared 0 bases from V and 1 base from J, leaving 3 bases between. CDR3 region: CASSEYGNTEAFF. As DNA, the CDR3 is TGTGCCAGCAGTGAATACGGGAACACTGAAGCTTTCTTT.

This clone was counted a few times. DNA of the CDR3: TGTGCCAGCAGTCCCCCAGGGACAGGGGGAAACATTCAGTACTTC. Its translation: CASSPPGTGGNIQYF. This chain connects TRBV28 to TRBJ2-4; 11 bases map to TRBD1. CDR1 is MDHEN, CDR2 SYDVKM, per germline. This CDR3 contains 15 residues. With V trimmed by 5 bases and J by 6 bases, 6 bases remained unmatched.

The rearrangement links TRBV19 to TRBJ2-2; no reliable D call. V lost 1 base and J 2 bases, leaving 5 bases between the germline ends. Germline V gene sequence: CDR1 LNHDA, CDR2 SQIVND (reference sequence). The CDR3 contains 14 residues. The CDR3 loop reads CASSIVQNTGELFF. The CDR3 DNA is TGTGCCAGTAGTATAGTACAAAACACCGGGGAGCTGTTTTTT.